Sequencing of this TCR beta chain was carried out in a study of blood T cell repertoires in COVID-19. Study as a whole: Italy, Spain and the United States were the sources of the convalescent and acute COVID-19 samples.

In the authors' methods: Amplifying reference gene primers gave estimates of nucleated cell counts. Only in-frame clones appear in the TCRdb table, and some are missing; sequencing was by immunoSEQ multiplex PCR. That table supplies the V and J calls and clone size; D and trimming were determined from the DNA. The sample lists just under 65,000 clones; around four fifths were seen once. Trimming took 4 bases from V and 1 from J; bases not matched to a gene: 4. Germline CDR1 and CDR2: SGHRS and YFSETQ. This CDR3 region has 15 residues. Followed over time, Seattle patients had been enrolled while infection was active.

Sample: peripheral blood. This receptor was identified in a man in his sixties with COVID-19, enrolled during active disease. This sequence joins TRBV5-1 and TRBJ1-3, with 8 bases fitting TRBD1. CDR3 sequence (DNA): TGCGCCAGCAGCATACAGGGGGAGTCTGGAAACACCATATATTTT. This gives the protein CASSIQGESGNTIYF.